A selection of T cell receptor beta chains follows, all from one sample in a study of shared T cell receptors in the human thymus. Clones were read by immunoSEQ multiplex PCR, and TCRdb kept only the in-frame ones, dropping some. Of 550,000 to 800,000 clones in the sample, 70% to 90% are singletons; the top ten hold roughly 0.01%. The same specimen was also included in a second study, on human thymus T cells.

The source material was thymocytes. The source is a girl in the first two years of life with a congenital heart defect. Both conserved end residues are part of each CDR3. A D gene is named only where the DNA matches it firmly. Only some rows state a clone size, as once, few, many or a class for expanded clones.

J: TRBJ2-5
V: TRBV7-8
size: NA
D: NA
CDR3: CASSLAGGTQYF
DNA: TGTGCCAGCAGCTTAGCGGGGGGGACCCAGTACTTC

J: TRBJ2-5
V: TRBV7-9
size: NA
D: TRBD2
CDR3: CASSLLAGQETQYF
DNA: TGTGCCAGCAGCTTACTAGCGGGCCAAGAGACCCAGTACTTC

J: TRBJ2-7
V: TRBV6-1
size: NA
D: NA
CDR3: CASSEQGSYEQYF
DNA: TGTGCCAGCAGTGAACAGGGGTCGTACGAGCAGTACTTC

J: TRBJ2-7
V: TRBV7-9
size: few
D: TRBD1
CDR3: CASSLRDRDYEQYF
DNA: TGTGCCAGCAGCTTACGGGACAGGGACTACGAGCAGTACTTC

J: TRBJ2-5
V: TRBV5-1
size: NA
D: NA
CDR3: CASSLPSQGGLETQYF
DNA: TGCGCCAGCAGCTTGCCGTCGCAGGGGGGTTTAGAGACCCAGTACTTC

J: TRBJ1-1
V: TRBV7-2
size: NA
D: TRBD1
CDR3: CASSGPNRGHTEAFF
DNA: TGTGCCAGCAGCGGGCCGAACAGGGGACACACTGAAGCTTTCTTT

J: TRBJ1-6
V: TRBV5-1
size: few
D: TRBD1
CDR3: CASSLQGAGTPLHF
DNA: TGCGCCAGCAGCTTACAGGGGGCCGGGACACCCCTCCACTTT

J: TRBJ1-2
V: TRBV9
size: NA
D: TRBD1
CDR3: CASSVTTGAHYGYTF
DNA: TGTGCCAGCAGCGTTACGACAGGGGCCCACTATGGCTACACCTTC

J: TRBJ1-1
V: TRBV9
size: NA
D: TRBD1
CDR3: CASSGGPGTGNTEAFF
DNA: TGTGCCAGCAGCGGCGGACCCGGGACAGGGAACACTGAAGCTTTCTTT

J: TRBJ1-2
V: TRBV9
size: NA
D: NA
CDR3: CASSVDPLAEGYGYTF
DNA: TGTGCCAGCAGCGTAGACCCACTGGCGGAGGGCTATGGCTACACCTTC

J: TRBJ2-7
V: TRBV6-5
size: NA
D: TRBD1
CDR3: CASSTLPGQGYEQYF
DNA: TGTGCCAGCAGTACACTACCGGGACAGGGCTACGAGCAGTACTTC

J: TRBJ1-1
V: TRBV4-1
size: once
D: NA
CDR3: CASSQVVGSLGRTEAFF
DNA: TGCGCCAGCAGCCAAGTGGTCGGTTCCCTAGGGAGGACTGAAGCTTTCTTT

J: TRBJ2-2
V: TRBV25-1
size: NA
D: NA
CDR3: CASREDSNLNTGELFF
DNA: TGTGCCAGCAGAGAGGACAGCAACCTGAACACCGGGGAGCTGTTTTTT

J: TRBJ1-2
V: TRBV28
size: NA
D: NA
CDR3: CASSFKAGRDF
DNA: TGTGCCAGCAGTTTTAAGGCAGGGAGGGACTTC

J: TRBJ1-2
V: TRBV14
size: NA
D: NA
CDR3: CASSFHGTGSRENYGYTF
DNA: TGTGCCAGCAGTTTCCACGGAACCGGGTCAAGAGAAAACTATGGCTACACCTTC

J: TRBJ2-2
V: TRBV5-6
size: NA
D: TRBD2
CDR3: CASSLGPSGGALELFF
DNA: TGTGCCAGCAGCTTGGGCCCTAGCGGGGGGGCCTTAGAGCTGTTTTTT

J: TRBJ1-2
V: TRBV5-1
size: NA
D: TRBD1
CDR3: CASSPRDSASGYGYTF
DNA: TGCGCCAGCAGCCCCCGGGACAGCGCGTCTGGCTATGGCTACACCTTC

J: TRBJ1-1
V: TRBV7-9
size: NA
D: NA
CDR3: CASRPLGQIDTEAFF
DNA: TGTGCCAGCAGGCCTCTGGGGCAGATTGACACTGAAGCTTTCTTT

J: TRBJ2-1
V: TRBV4-3
size: NA
D: TRBD2
CDR3: CASSQDKGTTSGPHNEQFF
DNA: TGCGCCAGCAGCCAAGATAAGGGGACCACTAGCGGACCCCACAATGAGCAGTTCTTC

J: TRBJ2-2
V: TRBV11-2
size: NA
D: TRBD2
CDR3: CASSPGTSDLPNTGELFF
DNA: TGTGCCAGCAGCCCCGGGACTAGCGATTTGCCGAACACCGGGGAGCTGTTTTTT

J: TRBJ1-2
V: TRBV6-5
size: NA
D: NA
CDR3: CASRRTVRITGYTF
DNA: TGTGCCAGCAGGCGAACAGTCAGAATTACTGGCTACACCTTC

J: TRBJ1-1
V: TRBV11-3
size: NA
D: NA
CDR3: CASSCAPGTEAFF
DNA: TGTGCCAGCAGCTGTGCGCCGGGCACTGAAGCTTTCTTT

J: TRBJ1-2
V: TRBV5-4
size: NA
D: TRBD1
CDR3: CASSSAPGQGKNYGYTF
DNA: TGTGCCAGCAGCTCAGCTCCGGGACAGGGAAAAAACTATGGCTACACCTTC

J: TRBJ1-5
V: TRBV7-2
size: few
D: TRBD1
CDR3: CASSQTGQAHQPQHF
DNA: TGTGCCAGCAGTCAGACGGGACAGGCCCATCAGCCCCAGCATTTT

J: TRBJ1-2
V: TRBV5-4
size: NA
D: NA
CDR3: CASSLRSYNYGYTF
DNA: TGTGCCAGCAGCTTAAGGAGTTATAACTATGGCTACACCTTC

J: TRBJ2-7
V: TRBV19
size: NA
D: NA
CDR3: CASSEYRGQSYEQYF
DNA: TGTGCCAGTAGTGAGTACCGAGGGCAGTCCTACGAGCAGTACTTC

J: TRBJ1-1
V: TRBV10-1
size: NA
D: NA
CDR3: CASSATGASEAFF
DNA: TGCGCCAGCAGCGCGACAGGAGCCAGTGAAGCTTTCTTT

J: TRBJ2-2
V: TRBV29-1
size: once
D: TRBD1
CDR3: CSVEYPRQGASTGELFF
DNA: TGCAGCGTTGAGTATCCCCGACAGGGGGCCAGCACCGGGGAGCTGTTTTTT

J: TRBJ2-7
V: TRBV5-4
size: NA
D: NA
CDR3: CASSLFPGQGLYEQYF
DNA: TGTGCCAGCAGCTTGTTCCCCGGGCAGGGTCTTTACGAGCAGTACTTC

J: TRBJ1-4
V: TRBV6-1
size: NA
D: NA
CDR3: CASSGYTLTTGPNEKLFF
DNA: TGTGCCAGCAGTGGTTACACACTAACGACAGGTCCTAATGAAAAACTGTTTTTT

J: TRBJ1-2
V: TRBV11-2
size: few
D: NA
CDR3: CASSLVRGASYGYTF
DNA: TGTGCCAGCAGCTTAGTTCGGGGGGCGAGCTATGGCTACACCTTC

J: TRBJ2-7
V: TRBV7-9
size: NA
D: TRBD1
CDR3: CASSFRDRGLEQYF
DNA: TGTGCCAGCAGCTTCCGGGACAGGGGGCTCGAGCAGTACTTC